The 31 T cell receptor beta chains listed next were all sequenced from one sample in a study of spatial heterogeneity in lung cancer. General study findings and limits: Within tumors, counts of expanded alpha and beta TCRs tracked tumor mutation counts.

As to time point: sample taken at primary tumor resection. TCRdb re-called the 5' RACE reads with MiXCR, one entry per CDR3 protein. The table shows about 13,000 distinct CDR3 sequences, with around 6.6% occurring only once. Their recognized antigens are unknown. The sample consisted of lung tumor tissue, taken at surgery. The receptors come from a female donor with early-stage non-small cell lung cancer.

At least ten counts were recorded for this clonotype. The CDR3 is CASSWAESYNEQFF. For the CDR3, the DNA is TGTGCCAGCAGTTGGGCGGAATCCTACAATGAGCAGTTCTTC. The rearrangement uses TRBV11-1 and TRBJ2-1; D is undetermined. Germline V lookup: CDR1 SGHAT, CDR2 FQDESV (reference sequence). V gave up 6 bases and J gave up 1 base, with 10 bases separating them. CDR3 length: 14 amino acids.

This clonotype was detected many times. V and J are TRBV20-1 and TRBJ2-2; 11 positions match TRBD2. From germline, CDR1 is DFQATT and CDR2 SNEGSKA (reference sequence). The CDR3 totals 17 residues. J gave up 3 bases and V 3 bases, and 9 bases lay outside the gene matches. CDR3 sequence (DNA): TGCAGTGCTAGCCCCACTAGCGGGAGTTCTGACACCGGGGAGCTGTTTTTT. As protein: CSASPTSGSSDTGELFF.

This clonotype occurred many times. The chain joins TRBV20-1 to TRBJ2-1; 13 bases are a match to TRBD2. This CDR3 has 15 residues. J lost 6 bases, V lost 5 bases, and 7 bases had no gene match. Germline CDR1 DFQATT, CDR2 SNEGSKA (reference sequence). The CDR3 reads CSAPWTSGSGNEQFF. CDR3 DNA sequence: TGCAGTGCTCCCTGGACTAGCGGGAGTGGCAATGAGCAGTTCTTC.

This clonotype was observed many times. This chain connects TRBV15 to TRBJ2-3; D is unresolved. The CDR3 runs to 14 residues. Looked up from germline, CDR1 is LNHNV and CDR2 is YYDKDF (reference sequence). The germline V and J ends were trimmed by 0 bases and 5 bases, with 9 bases remaining between them. CDR3 DNA: TGTGCCACCAGCAGAGATCAGGCACAAGATACGCAGTATTTT. The encoded protein is CATSRDQAQDTQYF.

This clonotype counts as medium-sized (0.01 to 0.1%). The rearrangement joins TRBV5-1 to TRBJ2-1, with D perhaps matching TRBD1 or TRBD2 (5 bases each). Trimming stripped 3 bases from V and 6 bases from J, with 13 bases between. The CDR3 length is 14 residues. The germline CDR1 and CDR2 sequences are SGHRS and YFSETQ. CDR3 bases: TGCGCCAGCAGCTCGGGACCAGAGGGCAATGAGCAGTTCTTC. Its translation: CASSSGPEGNEQFF.

By sample fraction, this clonotype is medium-sized. The rearrangement joins TRBV24-1 to TRBJ2-1; tentatively, D is TRBD2 (6 bases). Germline CDR1 is KGHDR and CDR2 is SFDVKD. The ends were cut back, 1 base at V and 7 bases at J, with 10 bases in the middle. CDR3 length: 14 amino acids. CDR3 sequence (DNA): TGTGCCACCAGTGATTTCCCGAGCGGGAATGAGCAGTTCTTC. The encoded protein is CATSDFPSGNEQFF.

Sample share makes this clonotype medium-sized. The chain carries TRBV28 and TRBJ2-3; D unclear. The CDR3 has 15 residues. The V end lost 3 bases, the J end lost 6 bases, and 16 bases lay between the germline ends. Germline loops: CDR1 MDHEN, CDR2 SYDVKM. CDR3 loop: CASSLWSPPQDTQYF. CDR3 coding DNA: TGTGCCAGCAGTTTGTGGAGTCCCCCACAGGATACGCAGTATTTT.

This clonotype was found many times. The chain uses TRBV20-1 and TRBJ2-5, with a weak D call TRBD1 (5 bases). The CDR3 has 12 amino acids. The V gene's germline CDR1 is DFQATT and CDR2 SNEGSKA (reference sequence). V dropped 4 bases and J dropped 0 bases, with 6 bases sitting between them. The CDR3 sequence is CSATGNQETQYF. The CDR3 DNA follows: TGCAGTGCTACAGGGAACCAAGAGACCCAGTACTTC.

This clonotype was seen ten or more times. This CDR3 reads CSARGLAGAVNNEQFF. CDR3 bases: TGCAGTGCTAGAGGACTAGCGGGAGCGGTAAACAATGAGCAGTTCTTC. The rearrangement joins TRBV20-1 to TRBJ2-1; 12 bases agree with TRBD2. CDR3 length: 16 residues. Per germline, CDR1 DFQATT and CDR2 SNEGSKA (reference sequence). With V trimmed by 1 base and J by 5 bases, 6 bases remained unmatched.

This clonotype is deemed medium-sized. The chain has TRBV27 and TRBJ1-2; unclear D gene. CDR1 is MNHEY and CDR2 is SMNVEV in the germline V gene (reference sequence). V was shortened by 6 bases and J by 0 bases, with 23 bases between the two germline ends. The CDR3 contains 18 residues. The CDR3: CASSPLFGVSGSNYGYTF. The CDR3 bases are TGTGCCAGCAGCCCTCTTTTTGGGGTTTCGGGCTCTAACTATGGCTACACCTTC.

The sample holds many counts of this clonotype. The genes are TRBV28 and TRBJ1-1; the D is unclear. This CDR3 region has 15 residues. CDR1 MDHEN and CDR2 SYDVKM come from the germline V gene. V shed 2 bases and J shed 0 bases, with 10 bases lying between them. The chain's CDR3 is CASSLVSGLNTEAFF. For the CDR3, the DNA is TGTGCCAGCAGTTTAGTTTCTGGTCTGAACACTGAAGCTTTCTTT.

This clonotype showed up many times. The rearrangement uses TRBV5-1 and TRBJ1-1, with D possibly matching TRBD1 (6 bases). CDR3 length: 16 amino acids. Per the germline V gene, CDR1 is SGHRS and CDR2 is YFSETQ. V was trimmed by 4 bases and J by 0 bases, leaving 16 bases between them. CDR3 in amino acids: CASSKTGFGMNTEAFF. The CDR3 DNA reads as TGCGCCAGCAGCAAAACAGGGTTCGGCATGAACACTGAAGCTTTCTTT.

This clonotype was recorded at least ten times. The rearrangement uses TRBV7-2 and TRBJ2-7; TRBD2 is a possible D gene (6 bases). The germline gives CDR1 SGHTA, CDR2 FQGNSA. The CDR3 length is 13 residues. V was trimmed by 2 bases and J by 4 bases, leaving 9 bases between them. CDR3 sequence: CASSLPGLYEQYF. The CDR3 DNA is TGTGCCAGCAGCTTACCGGGACTTTACGAGCAGTACTTC.

This clonotype was detected many times. This chain uses TRBV20-1 with TRBJ2-1; maybe TRBD1 (6 bases). Germline values: CDR1 DFQATT, CDR2 SNEGSKA (reference sequence). There are 14 residues in the CDR3. Trimming stripped 6 bases from V and 7 bases from J, with 19 bases between. The CDR3 protein is CSARTGSFENEQFF. CDR3 DNA: TGCAGTGCCAGAACAGGGTCGTTTGAGAATGAGCAGTTCTTC.

By share of the sample, this clonotype is medium-sized. V and J are TRBV29-1 and TRBJ2-5; 9 bases align to TRBD2. The junction had 4 bases not matched to a gene; V was cut back by 7 bases and J by 4 bases. The CDR3 spans 12 residues. Germline V gene sequence: CDR1 SQVTM, CDR2 ANQGSEA. CDR3 DNA: TGCAGCGGCCTGACTAGCGGAGAGACCCAGTACTTC. Protein: CSGLTSGETQYF.

This clonotype was detected many times. V gene TRBV20-1 combines with J gene TRBJ2-3; no firm D call. V was trimmed by 5 bases and J by 7 bases, leaving 16 bases between them. Germline V gene lookup returns CDR1 DFQATT and CDR2 SNEGSKA (reference sequence). CDR3 length: 13 amino acids. This CDR3 is CSAGPDGAHTQYF. For the CDR3, the DNA is TGCAGTGCTGGGCCTGATGGCGCTCATACGCAGTATTTT.

By sample fraction, this clonotype is medium-sized. The DNA of the CDR3 is TGTGCCAGCAGGAGATCGGCACTCTACGAGCAGTACTTC. Translating it yields CASRRSALYEQYF. This chain uses TRBV28 with TRBJ2-7; the D is unclear. Germline V gene data show CDR1 as MDHEN and CDR2 as SYDVKM. V was pared by 6 bases and J by 3 bases, with 12 bases between. The CDR3 extends over 13 amino acids.

In this sample, this clonotype is medium-sized. V is TRBV4-3 and J is TRBJ1-1; D is unresolved. This CDR3 spans 15 amino acids. In germline, CDR1 is LGHNA, CDR2 YSLEER. The V gene lost 1 base and the J gene lost 0 bases, with 9 bases spanning the gap. CDR3 amino acids: CASSQGVTMNTEAFF. CDR3 bases: TGCGCCAGCAGCCAAGGAGTGACCATGAACACTGAAGCTTTCTTT.

This clonotype was recorded many times. The genes are TRBV5-5 and TRBJ2-7; 9 bases match TRBD2. V lost 3 bases, J lost 6 bases, and 13 bases stayed unmatched. The CDR3 totals 16 residues. Per germline, CDR1 SGHKS and CDR2 YYEKEE (reference sequence). CDR3 bases: TGTGCCAGCAGCTCGTATAGCGGGAGTCTCTCGAGCGAGCAGTACTTC. Its translation: CASSSYSGSLSSEQYF.

This clonotype was counted many times. The chain has TRBV2 and TRBJ2-1; 11 bases are shared with TRBD2. The ends lost 2 bases at V and 6 bases at J; junction bases unmatched: 12. Germline loops: CDR1 SNHLY, CDR2 FYNNEI. This CDR3 spans 18 amino acids. This chain's CDR3 is CASSEKGRLAGGGNEQFF. The CDR3 region has the DNA TGTGCCAGCAGTGAAAAGGGGAGGCTAGCGGGAGGAGGCAATGAGCAGTTCTTC. The complete variable domain, with remaining parts taken from reference TRBV2 and TRBJ2-1, reads EPEVTQTPSHQVTQMGQEVILRCVPISNHLYFYWYRQILGQKVEFLVSFYNNEISEKSEIFDDQFSVERPDGSNFTLKIRSTKLEDSAMYFCASSEKGRLAGGGNEQFFGPGTRLTVL.

J is TRBJ1-2 and V is TRBV3-1; no definite D call. V dropped 4 bases and J dropped 1 base, with 16 bases sitting between them. Germline CDR1 is LGHDT and CDR2 is YNNKEL (reference sequence). This CDR3 is built from 16 residues. As DNA, the CDR3 is TGTGCCAGCAGCCGTTTAGGGCAGAACCATAACTATGGCTACACCTTC. This encodes CASSRLGQNHNYGYTF.

This clonotype is labeled as medium-sized. The CDR3: CAWSPDGLSLRAKNIQYF. CDR3 coding DNA: TGTGCCTGGAGTCCCGATGGACTATCTCTTAGGGCCAAAAACATTCAGTACTTC. J is TRBJ2-4 and V is TRBV30; a weak D match, TRBD2 (6 bases). The germline CDR1 and CDR2 sequences are GTSNPN and SVGIG (reference sequence). The CDR3 totals 18 residues. Trimming pared 2 bases from V and 1 base from J, leaving 21 bases between.

In its sample, this clonotype ranks as medium-sized. The chain has TRBV28 and TRBJ2-7; TRBD2 aligns across 13 bases. The J segment lost 4 bases and the V segment lost 6 bases, leaving 6 bases of the junction unmatched. The CDR3 length is 15 residues. Germline CDR1 is MDHEN and CDR2 is SYDVKM. For the CDR3, the DNA is TGTGCCAGCAGCCGCGGGACTAGCGGGATTTACGAGCAGTACTTC. Translation gives CASSRGTSGIYEQYF.

This clonotype ranks as medium-sized. This rearrangement joins TRBV7-3 to TRBJ1-2; a possible D gene is TRBD1 (6 bases). CDR1 SGHTA and CDR2 FQGTGA come from the germline V gene. This CDR3 is 15 amino acids long. Trimming cost V 2 bases and J 4 bases, with 14 bases left between them. In DNA form, the CDR3 reads TGTGCCAGCAGCTTAGTCGCAGGGGACGTCTATGGCTACACCTTC. Its protein is CASSLVAGDVYGYTF.

This clonotype was recorded many times. The J gene is TRBJ2-7, the V gene TRBV6-1, with 9 bases lining up with TRBD1. The germline gives CDR1 MNHNS, CDR2 SASEGT. V lost 4 bases, J lost 6 bases, and 7 bases stayed unmatched. The CDR3 loop spans 14 amino acids. In DNA, the CDR3 is TGTGCCAGCAGTGCCCGGGACAGGGTGACCGAGCAGTACTTC. Its translation: CASSARDRVTEQYF.

This clonotype is medium-sized (0.01 to 0.1%) by share. This chain links TRBV6-6 with TRBJ2-7; D uncertain. Deletions cut 2 bases from V and 7 bases from J, with 21 bases between. CDR1 is MNHNY and CDR2 is SVGAGI in the germline V gene (reference sequence). CDR3 size: 16 residues. The CDR3 DNA sequence: TGTGCCAGCAGTTACGTGGTGCCAATTAAGTTCGGGGAGCAGTACTTC. This encodes CASSYVVPIKFGEQYF.

This clonotype was observed a handful of times. CDR3 nucleotides: TGTGCCAGCAGCTTTTCCGGGACTAGCGGGACCTACGAGCAGTACTTC. Protein: CASSFSGTSGTYEQYF. This chain joins TRBV7-2 and TRBJ2-7; 13 nucleotides align to TRBD2. With 3 bases clipped from V and 2 bases from J, the junction kept 4 bases outside the gene matches. The CDR3 loop spans 16 amino acids. Per the germline V gene, CDR1 is SGHTA and CDR2 is FQGNSA. Supplemented by reference TRBV7-2 and TRBJ2-7, the full variable domain reads GAGVSQSPSNKVTEKGKDVELRCDPISGHTALYWYRQSLGQGLEFLIYFQGNSAPDKSGLPSDRFSAERTGGSVSTLTIQRTQQEDSAVYLCASSFSGTSGTYEQYFGPGTRLTVT.

There are many counts of this clonotype. V is TRBV5-4 and J is TRBJ1-2; D is uncertain. The CDR3 runs 12 residues. V was cut by 4 bases and J by 8 bases, with 12 bases left in between. The V gene's germline CDR1 is SGHNT and CDR2 YYREEE (reference sequence). CDR3 sequence reads: CASSKTGIGYTF. As DNA, the CDR3 is TGTGCCAGCAGCAAGACGGGGATCGGCTACACCTTC.

This clonotype is medium-sized in the sample. This chain joins TRBV7-9 and TRBJ2-7; TRBD1 agrees at 7 bases. This CDR3 has 14 residues. V shed 5 bases and J 3 bases; nucleotides not matched to a gene: 7. Germline V CDR1 and CDR2: SEHNR, FQNEAQ (reference sequence). CDR3 loop: CASSPPTGSYEQYF. The CDR3 bases are TGTGCCAGCAGCCCCCCGACAGGGAGCTACGAGCAGTACTTC.

This clonotype was recorded at least ten times. This sequence joins TRBV28 and TRBJ1-2; possible D gene TRBD1, 6 bases. Germline V gene data show CDR1 as MDHEN and CDR2 as SYDVKM. The CDR3 sequence is 15 residues long. Trimming stripped 5 bases from V and 1 base from J, with 14 bases between. The chain's CDR3 is CASSSFLGGNYGYTF. DNA for the CDR3: TGTGCCAGCAGTAGCTTTTTAGGGGGTAACTATGGCTACACCTTC.

In this sample, this clonotype turned up many times. The V call is TRBV7-2, the J call TRBJ2-7; D unclear. The germline gives CDR1 SGHTA, CDR2 FQGNSA. V lost 3 bases to trimming and J lost 0 bases, with 24 bases between them. CDR3 size: 19 residues. CDR3 in DNA: TGTGCCAGCAGCTTCCGGCCTTTACTATCCTTTGGCACCTCCTACGAGCAGTACTTC. It encodes CASSFRPLLSFGTSYEQYF. Combining the CDR3 with reference TRBV7-2 and TRBJ2-7 gives the whole variable domain GAGVSQSPSNKVTEKGKDVELRCDPISGHTALYWYRQSLGQGLEFLIYFQGNSAPDKSGLPSDRFSAERTGGSVSTLTIQRTQQEDSAVYLCASSFRPLLSFGTSYEQYFGPGTRLTVT.